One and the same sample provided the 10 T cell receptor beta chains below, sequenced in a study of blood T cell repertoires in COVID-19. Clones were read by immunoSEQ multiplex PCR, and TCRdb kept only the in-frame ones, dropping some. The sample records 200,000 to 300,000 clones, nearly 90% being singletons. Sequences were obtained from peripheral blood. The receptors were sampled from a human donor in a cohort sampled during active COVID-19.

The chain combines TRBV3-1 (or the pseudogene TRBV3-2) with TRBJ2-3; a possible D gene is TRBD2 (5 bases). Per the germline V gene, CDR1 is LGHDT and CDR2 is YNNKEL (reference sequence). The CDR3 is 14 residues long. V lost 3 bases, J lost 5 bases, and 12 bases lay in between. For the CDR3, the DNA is TGTGCCAGCAGCCATGATATAAGCGGAGATACGCAGTATTTT. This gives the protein CASSHDISGDTQYF.

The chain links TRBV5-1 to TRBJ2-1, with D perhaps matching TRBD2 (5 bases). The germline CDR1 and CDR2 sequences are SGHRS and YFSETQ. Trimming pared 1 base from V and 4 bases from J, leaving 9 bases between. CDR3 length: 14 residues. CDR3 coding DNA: TGCGCCAGCAGCTTGTCCGGGGAATACAATGAGCAGTTCTTC. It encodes CASSLSGEYNEQFF.

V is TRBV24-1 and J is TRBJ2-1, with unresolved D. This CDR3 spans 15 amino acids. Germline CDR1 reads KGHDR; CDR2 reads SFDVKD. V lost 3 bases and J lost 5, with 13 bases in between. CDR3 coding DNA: TGTGCCACCAGTGATAGGCTACTACAAAACAATGAGCAGTTCTTC. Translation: CATSDRLLQNNEQFF.

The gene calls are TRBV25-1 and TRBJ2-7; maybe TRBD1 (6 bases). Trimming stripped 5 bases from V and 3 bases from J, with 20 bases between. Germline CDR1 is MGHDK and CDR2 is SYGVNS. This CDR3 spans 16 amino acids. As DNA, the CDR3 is TGTGCCAGCAGTCCGGCCCCAGGGGCAGGGTTCTACGAGCAGTACTTC. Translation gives CASSPAPGAGFYEQYF.

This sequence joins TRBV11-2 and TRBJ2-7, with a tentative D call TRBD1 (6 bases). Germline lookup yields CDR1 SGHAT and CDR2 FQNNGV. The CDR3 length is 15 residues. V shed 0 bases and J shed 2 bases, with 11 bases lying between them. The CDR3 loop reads CASSLEPGVTYEQYF. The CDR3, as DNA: TGTGCCAGCAGCTTAGAACCAGGGGTTACCTACGAGCAGTACTTC.

The CDR3 sequence: CASSHLQGSGTEAFF. CDR3 in DNA: TGTGCCAGCAGCCATTTACAGGGTTCAGGGACTGAAGCTTTCTTT. V usage is TRBV11-2 and J usage is TRBJ1-1; D is perhaps TRBD1 (6 bases). V gave up 5 bases and J gave up 5 bases, with 18 bases separating them. CDR1 and CDR2 (germline): SGHAT, FQNNGV. The CDR3 spans 15 residues.

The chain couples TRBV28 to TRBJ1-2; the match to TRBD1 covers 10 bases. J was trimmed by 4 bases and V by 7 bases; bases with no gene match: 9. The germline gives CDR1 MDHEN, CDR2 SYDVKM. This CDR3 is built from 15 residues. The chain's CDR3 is CASTPTGGVSYGYTF. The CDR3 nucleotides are TGTGCCAGCACTCCGACAGGGGGCGTTAGCTATGGCTACACCTTC.

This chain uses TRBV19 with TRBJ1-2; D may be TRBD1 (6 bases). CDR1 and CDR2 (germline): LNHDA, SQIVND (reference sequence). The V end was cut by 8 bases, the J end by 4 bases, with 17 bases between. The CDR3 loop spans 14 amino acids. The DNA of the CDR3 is TGTGCCAGTGCGAGCGGGGGGCGCTCCTATGGCTACACCTTC. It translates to CASASGGRSYGYTF.

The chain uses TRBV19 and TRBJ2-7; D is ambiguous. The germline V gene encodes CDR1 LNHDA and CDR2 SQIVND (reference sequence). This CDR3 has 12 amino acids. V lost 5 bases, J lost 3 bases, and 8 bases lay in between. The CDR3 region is CASSESIYEQYF. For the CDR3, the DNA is TGTGCCAGTAGTGAGAGCATCTACGAGCAGTACTTC.

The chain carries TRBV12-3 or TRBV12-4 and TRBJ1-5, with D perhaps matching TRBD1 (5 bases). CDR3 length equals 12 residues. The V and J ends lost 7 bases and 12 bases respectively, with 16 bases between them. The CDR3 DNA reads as TGTGCCAGCACCCTGGGGGGAGCAGTCCAGCATTTT. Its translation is CASTLGGAVQHF.